The 16 T cell receptor beta chains in this list originate from one sample, sequenced in a study of blood T cell repertoires in COVID-19. The table came from immunoSEQ multiplex PCR; TCRdb's copy has only in-frame clones and leaves some out. The sample consists of about 130,000 clones, 70% to 80% of them appearing once. What was sequenced was peripheral blood. The receptors here all came from a woman aged 70 to 79 with COVID-19, enrolled during active disease.

This clone was detected only a few times. The chain recombines TRBV7-8 with TRBJ2-1, with 7 bases aligning to TRBD1. After removal of 5 bases from V and 5 bases from J, the junction contained 15 bases not matched to a gene. CDR3 size: 17 residues. Germline V gives CDR1 SGHVS, CDR2 FQNEAQ. CDR3 nucleotide sequence: TGTGCCAGCAGCCCAGCTAGGGGGCTCAGCGACAACAATGAGCAGTTCTTC. It translates to CASSPARGLSDNNEQFF.

The chain couples TRBV6-5 to TRBJ1-2; unclear D gene. This CDR3 is built from 13 residues. Germline V gene lookup returns CDR1 MNHEY and CDR2 SVGAGI. The V gene lost 7 bases and the J gene lost 2 bases, with 11 bases spanning the gap. The DNA for the CDR3 is TGTGCCAGCACGATTTCGCAGAACTATGGCTACACCTTC. Translating gives CASTISQNYGYTF.

With regard to this clone: The same CDR3 arises from other DNA sequences in this sample as well. This sequence joins TRBV7-9 and TRBJ1-6, with unresolved D. Germline-derived CDR1 and CDR2 are SEHNR and FQNEAQ (reference sequence). Trimming cost V 1 base and J 0 bases, with 7 bases left between them. The CDR3 contains 16 residues. The CDR3 DNA is TGTGCCAGCAGCTTAGGAGGAAGCTCCTATAATTCACCCCTCCACTTT. Translated, it gives CASSLGGSSYNSPLHF.

The chain recombines TRBV6-2 or TRBV6-3 with TRBJ2-2; 15 nucleotides agree with TRBD2. The CDR3 is 20 amino acids. With V trimmed by 2 bases and J by 0 bases, 7 bases remained unmatched. Germline V gene data show CDR1 as MNHEY and CDR2 as SVGEGT. CDR3 sequence (DNA): TGTGCCAGCAGTTACATACCGGGACTAGCGGGGGGCGCGAACACCGGGGAGCTGTTTTTT. Amino acids: CASSYIPGLAGGANTGELFF.

This sequence joins TRBV6-5 and TRBJ1-3; D might be TRBD1 (6 bases). Looked up from germline, CDR1 is MNHEY and CDR2 is SVGAGI. Trimming pared 6 bases from V and 6 bases from J, leaving 18 bases between. The CDR3 sequence is 15 residues long. In nucleotides, the CDR3 is TGTGCCAGCAGACAGGGTTGGGTATCCGCAAACACCATATATTTT. It is translated as CASRQGWVSANTIYF.

This clone was counted a few times. This specimen includes other DNA sequences encoding the same CDR3. The chain combines TRBV3-1 (or the pseudogene TRBV3-2) with TRBJ1-4; 8 bases map to TRBD1. CDR3 length equals 15 residues. Germline CDR1 and CDR2: LGHDT and YNNKEL (reference sequence). The ends lost 4 bases at V and 2 bases at J; junction bases unmatched: 3. The CDR3 sequence: CASSPNRGTNEKLFF. CDR3 bases: TGTGCCAGCAGCCCTAACAGGGGGACTAATGAAAAACTGTTTTTT.

About this clone: This sample includes further DNA sequences coding for the same CDR3. This rearrangement joins TRBV3-1 (or the pseudogene TRBV3-2) to TRBJ1-5; possibly TRBD1 for D (5 bases). This CDR3 region has 14 residues. The V end lost 3 bases, the J end lost 1 base, and 7 bases lay between the germline ends. CDR1 is LGHDT, CDR2 YNNKEL, per germline (reference sequence). The CDR3 coding sequence is TGTGCCAGCAGCCAGGGGCAAAGCAATCAGCCCCAGCATTTT. Translation: CASSQGQSNQPQHF.

This rearrangement joins TRBV6-2 or TRBV6-3 to TRBJ1-6, with 10 nucleotides matching TRBD1. CDR1 is MNHEY and CDR2 is SVGEGT in the germline V gene. V lost 6 bases to trimming and J lost 10 bases; unmatched junction nucleotides: 9. The CDR3 covers 15 residues. CDR3 sequence (DNA): TGTGCCAGCAGCTCCTCGGGACAGGGGAGATCACCCCTCCACTTT. This codes for CASSSSGQGRSPLHF.

The CDR3 region is CASSAGLASYNEQFF. Written as DNA, the CDR3 is TGTGCCAGCAGCGCCGGCCTAGCGAGCTACAATGAGCAGTTCTTC. V is TRBV9 and J is TRBJ2-1, with TRBD2 as a possible D gene (6 bases). The CDR3 is made up of 15 amino acids. With 3 bases removed from V and 3 bases from J, the gap between germline ends came to 13 bases. Germline V CDR1 and CDR2: SGDLS, YYNGEE.

The rearrangement joins TRBV2 to TRBJ2-5; D is possibly TRBD1 (6 bases). Germline CDR1 and CDR2: SNHLY and FYNNEI. The CDR3 is 13 residues long. The V gene lost 6 bases and the J gene lost 4 bases, with 12 bases spanning the gap. The CDR3 DNA is TGTGCCAGCAGGGGGGCCGTAGGAGAGACCCAGTACTTC. Its protein is CASRGAVGETQYF.

This clone was counted between two and nine times. J is TRBJ2-7 and V is TRBV19; the D is unclear. Trimming left V 3 bases short and J 1 base short, with 10 bases between. The CDR3 has 14 amino acids. Germline V gene sequence: CDR1 LNHDA, CDR2 SQIVND (reference sequence). The DNA for the CDR3 is TGTGCCAGTAGTATCTCGCTACAGTCCTACGAGCAGTACTTC. Its translation: CASSISLQSYEQYF.

The V and J genes are TRBV6-5 and TRBJ1-4; D remains ambiguous. CDR1 is MNHEY and CDR2 is SVGAGI in the germline V gene. V lost 2 bases, J lost 4 bases, and 14 bases lay in between. The CDR3 loop spans 16 amino acids. CDR3 DNA: TGTGCCAGCAGTTACAGCCTTAGCAGTTTTAATGAAAAACTGTTTTTT. Amino acid sequence: CASSYSLSSFNEKLFF.

Note on this clone: Other nucleotide sequences from this sample produce the same CDR3. J is TRBJ1-1 and V is TRBV5-1; D is unresolved. The V end lost 0 bases, the J end lost 2 bases, and 8 bases lay between the germline ends. The CDR3 runs 14 residues. In germline, CDR1 is SGHRS, CDR2 YFSETQ. CDR3 DNA: TGCGCCAGCAGCTTGGCCAACAGCAACACTGAAGCTTTCTTT. Translation gives CASSLANSNTEAFF.

The CDR3 reads CASSPTPRGYNSPLHF. The CDR3 DNA sequence: TGTGCCAGCAGTCCTACCCCCCGCGGTTATAATTCACCCCTCCACTTT. The rearrangement links TRBV7-9 to TRBJ1-6, with D unclear. V was pared by 6 bases and J by 4 bases, with 16 bases between. This CDR3 is 16 amino acids long. Looked up from germline, CDR1 is SEHNR and CDR2 is FQNEAQ (reference sequence).

The rearrangement joins TRBV7-2 to TRBJ2-7; D is ambiguous. The V and J ends lost 5 bases and 1 base respectively, with 12 bases between them. Germline values: CDR1 SGHTA, CDR2 FQGNSA. The length of the CDR3 is 14 residues. The CDR3 DNA reads TGTGCCAGCAGCACACATCCAGGATCCTACGAGCAGTACTTC. As protein: CASSTHPGSYEQYF.

This clone was found once. This chain connects TRBV6-5 to TRBJ1-5; 7 bases map to TRBD1. V trimming: 4 bases; J trimming: 2 bases; junction bases outside the gene matches: 2. This CDR3 contains 14 residues. CDR1 is MNHEY, CDR2 SVGAGI, per germline. The CDR3 nucleotides read TGTGCCAGCAGTTTAACAGGGGGCAATCAGCCCCAGCATTTT. This gives the protein CASSLTGGNQPQHF.